The source of this TCR beta chain is a study of cytomegalovirus exposure and HLA in healthy donors. CDR1 and CDR2 (germline): KGHSH, LQKENI. The CDR3 loop spans 16 amino acids. J was trimmed by 5 bases and V by 6 bases; bases with no gene match: 13. PCR was performed using 60 Vbeta and 13 Jbeta primers. TCRdb's table, derived via immunoSEQ multiplex PCR, lists solely in-frame clones and lacks some. This sample has about 38,000 clones; 86% occur once, and the top ten carry about an eighth. Sample: PBMCs. The clonotype was recovered from a woman in her 40s in good health and CMV-seropositive. This sequence joins TRBV18 and TRBJ1-1; TRBD1 aligns across 9 bases. This CDR3 is CASSRPGTGLRTEAFF. CDR3 DNA sequence: TGTGCCAGCTCGCGTCCCGGGACAGGGCTTAGGACTGAAGCTTTCTTT. Full variable domain (missing parts from reference TRBV18 and TRBJ1-1): NAGVMQNPRHLVRRRGQEARLRCSPMKGHSHVYWYRQLPEEGLKFMVYLQKENIIDESGMPKERFSAEFPKEGPSILRIQQVVRGDSAAYFCASSRPGTGLRTEAFFGQGTRLTVV.